Listed here is a single T cell receptor (beta chain). There is no known antigen for this receptor. This record comes from a study of monozygotic twins with inflammatory bowel disease (dated by TCRdb to about 2019). About the investigation overall: In total, roughly 30 monozygotic twin pairs made up the full study: 19 Danish pairs, all IBD-discordant, plus nine German pairs, of which four were IBD-concordant and five were IBD-discordant. The search for disease-associated traits relied mainly on comparing, within discordant pairs, IBD patients with their genetically identical healthy co-twins. Each individual had, on average, about 151 000 unique TCRalpha sequences and 181 000 unique TCRbeta sequences available for analysis.

General conclusions and limits of the study: Repertoire similarity did not differ between concordant and discordant twins, possibly due to limited statistical power. Differing immunosuppressive treatments among patients may have added background noise and inter-individual variability to the repertoires. No single strong signal or clonotype linked to IBD turned up in the results, so the idea that one exists was not supported. Distinction between different T cell subtypes could not be achieved in the analysis. IBD patients shared fewer clonotypes with other individuals than healthy twins did, most markedly in patients showing signs of disease activity. A decrease in TCRbeta repertoire diversity, as measured by inverse Simpson index, was observed in IBD patients compared with their healthy co-twins.

From each donor, an approximately 2.7 ml peripheral blood sample was collected into PAXgene tubes and kept at -80 degrees C. Total RNA was isolated from whole blood with the PAXgene blood miRNA kit on an automated QIAcube, without T cell sorting. Peripheral blood from monozygotic twin pairs concordant or discordant for inflammatory bowel disease was subjected to deep TCRalpha and TCRbeta repertoire profiling with unique molecular barcoding. Smoking habits were recorded for all twin pairs, and each individual was classified as a current, former or never smoker. The library was built by means of 5' RACE. The input for every TCR library was 3,500 to 4,000 ng of total RNA. For each sample, cDNA synthesis with SMARTScribe reverse transcriptase was split into eight separate reactions. Unique molecular identifiers containing a 6-nucleotide sample barcode were introduced through template switching during cDNA synthesis. TCRalpha and TCRbeta cDNA was amplified by two nested PCRs of around 15 and 9 cycles, with bead purification after each PCR. Before amplification, the cDNA was both treated with uracil DNA-glycosylase and purified with the QIAquick PCR purification kit. The second PCR added Illumina TruSeq-compatible adapters along with sample-specific barcodes. TapeStation and Qubit were used to check library quality and concentration, and around 5 ng of each library went into the pool. Sequencing of the pooled libraries was done on an Illumina HiSeq2500 single-index Rapid Run using custom sequencing primers and 2 x 100 bp reads. The paper's processing steps were these. MiGEC version 1.2.6 was used for UMI-based consensus assembly, which corrected PCR and sequencing errors. V(D)J alignment, clonotype assembly and CDR3 extraction were performed with MiXCR version 2.1.1. Normalisation of gene usage, clonotype sharing and MAIT/NKT TCR abundance was achieved by analysing the top 1000, 10 000 and 20 000 clonotypes per sample. After downsampling to 27 000 UMIs, diversity was calculated as the inverse Simpson index using the vegan R package. Paired Mann-Whitney U tests were applied to discordant twin pairs, with Benjamini-Hochberg correction for multiple testing. The reads, reprocessed by TCRdb, yield one row per CDR3 protein sequence and no DNA. These V and J calls are TCRdb output, not the study's own analysis. This sample's records show under 350,000 distinct CDR3 sequences. The leading ten clones occupy more than 4.5% of the sample.

CDR1 and CDR2, per the germline V gene (reference sequence), are SEHNR and FQNEAQ. From the cysteine through the phenylalanine, the CDR3 covers 12 amino acids. No DNA is given. Sample: blood. The rearrangement combines TRBV7-9 with TRBJ1-2. This TCR came from a human donor with ulcerative colitis or Crohn's disease, or a healthy co-twin of an affected twin (not recorded which). The CDR3 protein sequence reads: CASSLETRGYTF.